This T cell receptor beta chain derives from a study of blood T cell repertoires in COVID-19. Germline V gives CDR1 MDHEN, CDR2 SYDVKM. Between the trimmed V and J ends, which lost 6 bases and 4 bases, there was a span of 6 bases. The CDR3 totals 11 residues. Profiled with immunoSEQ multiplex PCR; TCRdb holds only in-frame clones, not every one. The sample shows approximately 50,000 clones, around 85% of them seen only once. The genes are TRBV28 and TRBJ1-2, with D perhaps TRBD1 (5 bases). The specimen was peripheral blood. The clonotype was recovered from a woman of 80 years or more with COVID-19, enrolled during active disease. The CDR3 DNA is TGTGCCAGCAGCCAGGGCTATGGCTACACCTTC. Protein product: CASSQGYGYTF.